This TCR beta chain was obtained from a study of patients and donors after allogeneic stem cell transplantation. Germline V gives CDR1 MGHDK, CDR2 SYGVNS. V was clipped by 3 bases and J by 7 bases, with 22 bases between them. The CDR3 consists of 16 residues. This clonotype was observed a handful of times. TCRdb passed the RT-PCR reads through MiXCR, listing each CDR3 protein once. Counted here are about 960,000 distinct CDR3 sequences, roughly 18% occurring once; the ten biggest clones make up around 5.5%. Sequenced sample: blood, either unsorted or a sorted T cell fraction (not recorded which). The chain links TRBV25-1 to TRBJ2-7, with D possibly called TRBD1 or TRBD2 (5 bases each). The sequence came from a human donor who was either an allogeneic HSCT recipient or a stem cell or donor lymphocyte infusion donor (not recorded which). It is not recorded whose cells these are; they may come from a transplant donor. The CDR3 DNA reads TGTGCCAGCAGTGAGATAGACAGAGAGGGGATAGGTGAGCAGTACTTC. Translation gives CASSEIDREGIGEQYF.